This is a list of T cell receptor beta chains from one sample in a study of vaccination effects on CD4 cells after COVID-19. Measured with immunoSEQ multiplex PCR; TCRdb has only the in-frame clones, and not every one. The top ten clones hold around 3% of a sample with tens of thousands of clones, about four fifths of them seen once. Antigens of these TCRs are unknown. Sequences were derived from CD4+ T cells from PBMCs cultured with HCoV-NL63 spike peptides, sampled before COVID-19 vaccination. These TCRs come from a human donor who received a COVID-19 vaccine. CDR3s include the opening cysteine and the closing phenylalanine or tryptophan. Fields, in order: J gene, clone size, V gene, D gene, CDR3 DNA, CDR3 protein. A D gene is named only where the DNA matches it firmly. Not every row has a clone size; where given, it reads once, few, many or a size class.

>TRBJ1-5|-|TRBV7-8|-
TGTGCCAGCAGCTTAAAGCTGGGGGATACACAGGGCCGCCAGCCCCAGCATTTT
CASSLKLGDTQGRQPQHF
>TRBJ1-5|-|TRBV6-6|-
TGTGCCAGCAAAATCGAGGGGAGGCTATATCAGCCCCAGCATTTT
CASKIEGRLYQPQHF
>TRBJ2-5|-|TRBV5-1|-
TGCGCCAGCAGCTTGAATAGGCCTAACCAAGAGACCCAGTACTTC
CASSLNRPNQETQYF
>TRBJ1-5|-|TRBV7-2|-
TGTGCCAGCAGCCCTGACAGGAATCAGCCCCAGCATTTT
CASSPDRNQPQHF
>TRBJ1-2|-|TRBV5-1|-
TGCGCCAGCAGCCGCGAGAACTATGGCTACACCTTC
CASSRENYGYTF
>TRBJ1-6|-|TRBV28|-
TGTGGGGTGGGGTCCGGAAGGTATAATTCACCCCTCCACTTT
CGVGSGRYNSPLHF
>TRBJ2-6|-|TRBV24-1|-
TGTGCCACCAGTGATCCGGGCCTCTCTGGGGCCAACGTCCTGACTTTC
CATSDPGLSGANVLTF
>TRBJ1-1|-|TRBV13|-
TGTGCCAGCAGCTTAAACCGTATACACGGCAACACTGAAGCTTTCTTT
CASSLNRIHGNTEAFF
>TRBJ1-2|-|TRBV5-6|TRBD1
TGTGCCAGCAGCCAAAGGACAGGGCACTATGGCTACACCTTC
CASSQRTGHYGYTF
>TRBJ2-2|-|TRBV7-9|-
TGTGCCAGCAGCTCCACAGGGAACACCGGGGAGCTGTTTTTT
CASSSTGNTGELFF
>TRBJ1-2|-|TRBV9|-
TGTGCCAGCAGCGTAGGGAGCTTGGGGGGCTACACCTTC
CASSVGSLGGYTF
>TRBJ2-1|-|TRBV30|TRBD2
TGTGCCTGGAACACCGGGACTAGCGTCAATGAGCAGTTCTTC
CAWNTGTSVNEQFF
>TRBJ1-5|few|TRBV15|-
TGTGCCACCAGCAGAGAATTGGCGGGAGTCAATCAGCCCCAGCATTTT
CATSRELAGVNQPQHF
>TRBJ1-1|few|TRBV30|-
TGTGCCTGGAGTGTATTAATGGTAAACACTGAAGCTTTCTTT
CAWSVLMVNTEAFF
>TRBJ1-5|once|TRBV6-5|-
TGTGCCAGCAGTTACTCGATTGTAGGGAATCAGCCCCAGCATTTT
CASSYSIVGNQPQHF
>TRBJ2-3|-|TRBV9|-
TGTGCCAGCAGCGTAGAGTGGGCAGATACGCAGTATTTT
CASSVEWADTQYF
>TRBJ1-4|once|TRBV25-1|-
TGTGCCAGCAGCCCGGGACGGAGTAATGAAAAACTGTTTTTT
CASSPGRSNEKLFF
>TRBJ1-4|-|TRBV5-1|-
TGCGCCAGCAGCCCCTTCGGACAGCGATGGTTTTTT
CASSPFGQRWFF
>TRBJ2-1|-|TRBV10-2|-
TGCGCCAGCAGTGTTGGGAGGTACAATGAGCAGTTCTTC
CASSVGRYNEQFF
>TRBJ2-6|once|TRBV5-1|-
TGCGCCAGCAGCTTGGCCGGCGGGGTGGTGGGGGCCAACGTCCTGACTTTC
CASSLAGGVVGANVLTF
>TRBJ1-6|-|TRBV28|TRBD1
TGTGCCAGCAGTCCAACCAGGGGGGAGGATTCACCCCTCCACTTT
CASSPTRGEDSPLHF
>TRBJ2-5|-|TRBV28|-
TGTGCCAGCAGGGCTACCGGGACCTCCCAAGAGACCCAGTACTTC
CASRATGTSQETQYF
>TRBJ1-3|few|TRBV5-1|-
TGCGCCAGCAGCTTTTCAGCTGGAAACACCATATATTTT
CASSFSAGNTIYF
>TRBJ1-1|once|TRBV28|TRBD1
TGTGCCAGCAGTATGGCATCAAGGGGGCTTAAGAACACTGAAGCTTTCTTT
CASSMASRGLKNTEAFF
>TRBJ1-2|once|TRBV4-1|-
TGCGCCAGCAGCCCCGTAGGTGTTGATGGCTACACCTTC
CASSPVGVDGYTF
>TRBJ2-3|-|TRBV9|TRBD2
TGTGCCAGCAGCGTAGCGATAGCGGGGGCCCACACAGATACGCAGTATTTT
CASSVAIAGAHTDTQYF
>TRBJ2-5|-|TRBV2|TRBD2
TGTGCCAGCAGCCGTGGGGAGGGAGGAGAGACCCAGTACTTC
CASSRGEGGETQYF
>TRBJ2-2|-|TRBV6-5|-
TGTGCCAGCACGGACCCGAACACCGGGGAGCTGTTTTTT
CASTDPNTGELFF
>TRBJ1-2|-|TRBV6-5|-
TGTGCCAGCAGTTACTCCCCCTGGGACACCTTTTATGGCTACACCTTC
CASSYSPWDTFYGYTF
>TRBJ2-5|few|TRBV11-3|TRBD2
TGTGCCAGCAGCCCGGGCGGGACTAGCGGCCTGGGTGAGACCCAGTACTTC
CASSPGGTSGLGETQYF
>TRBJ1-2|once|TRBV6-5|-
TGTGCCAGCAGTTTATCGGCTAACTATGGCTACACCTTC
CASSLSANYGYTF
>TRBJ1-6|-|TRBV4-1|-
TGCGCCAGCAGCCAATTTATCGGACAGCTCTCCTATAATTCACCCCTCCACTTT
CASSQFIGQLSYNSPLHF
>TRBJ2-2|-|TRBV2|TRBD1
TGTGCCAGCAGTGAACGGACAGGCACCGGGGAGCTGTTTTTT
CASSERTGTGELFF